What follows are 11 T cell receptor beta chains derived from one specimen sequenced in a study of PD-L1 blockade in urothelial cancer. Using immunoSEQ multiplex PCR, the repertoire was profiled, and TCRdb retains in-frame clones only, with some absent. The table has approximately 100,000 clones, roughly 84% seen once. Sequencing was performed on PBMCs, taken around atezolizumab (anti-PD-L1) treatment. Receptors originate from a man over 45 with urothelial cancer.

This clone was found once. The rearrangement joins TRBV10-3 to TRBJ1-4, with 9 positions matching TRBD1. In germline, CDR1 is ENHRY, CDR2 SYGVKD. With V trimmed by 6 bases and J by 7 bases, 9 bases remained unmatched. The CDR3 runs to 15 residues. CDR3 in amino acids: CAIRDPGQGFEKLFF. Written as DNA, the CDR3 is TGTGCCATCAGGGATCCGGGACAGGGATTTGAAAAACTGTTTTTT.

The chain couples TRBV7-9 to TRBJ1-1; D gene ambiguous. Looked up from germline, CDR1 is SEHNR and CDR2 is FQNEAQ (reference sequence). The CDR3 sequence is 12 residues long. With 5 bases removed from V and 9 bases from J, the gap between germline ends came to 13 bases. The CDR3 nucleotides read TGTGCCAGCAGCATTCGACACACGCAAGCTTTCTTT. This codes for CASSIRHTQAFF.

The chain couples TRBV5-1 to TRBJ2-1; 9 positions agree with TRBD2. CDR3 size: 16 residues. CDR1 and CDR2 (germline): SGHRS, YFSETQ. V was clipped by 4 bases and J by 2 bases; unmatched bases: 7. DNA of the CDR3: TGCGCCAGCAGCCCAAGACTAGCGGAGGCCTACAATGAGCAGTTCTTC. Amino acid sequence: CASSPRLAEAYNEQFF.

The chain recombines TRBV7-6 with TRBJ2-2, with 10 bases that match TRBD2. Germline CDR1 and CDR2: SGHVS and FNYEAQ. V gave up 5 bases and J gave up 2 bases; unmatched junction bases: 8. The CDR3 is 17 amino acids. CDR3 DNA sequence: TGTGCCAGCAGCCGGGGTACTAGCGGGACAAACACCGGGGAGCTGTTTTTT. Its translation is CASSRGTSGTNTGELFF.

This clone has more than one count but fewer than ten. V and J are TRBV6-6 and TRBJ2-6, with 8 bases matching TRBD1. V shed 6 bases and J 1 base; nucleotides not matched to a gene: 5. Germline CDR1 and CDR2: MNHNY and SVGAGI (reference sequence). This CDR3 spans 16 amino acids. Here the CDR3 reads CASSPQGASGANVLTF. For the CDR3, the DNA is TGTGCCAGCAGCCCCCAGGGGGCGTCTGGGGCCAACGTCCTGACTTTC.

CDR3 nucleotide sequence: TGTGCCAGCAGTTACCGGGATTACAATGAGCAGTTCTTC. Translation gives CASSYRDYNEQFF. The chain couples TRBV6-6 to TRBJ2-1; D is possibly TRBD2 (5 bases). V was pared by 2 bases and J by 4 bases, with 6 bases between. Looked up from germline, CDR1 is MNHNY and CDR2 is SVGAGI (reference sequence). The CDR3 sequence is 13 residues long.

The V gene is TRBV28, the J gene TRBJ1-5; 7 nucleotides line up with TRBD1. CDR1 and CDR2 from the germline V gene are MDHEN and SYDVKM. The CDR3 contains 13 residues. V lost 10 bases and J lost 6; bases outside the gene matches: 9. The CDR3 here is CATKQGFAQPQHF. CDR3 sequence (DNA): TGTGCCACGAAACAGGGGTTCGCTCAGCCCCAGCATTTT.

The rearrangement uses TRBV28 and TRBJ2-1; 8 positions agree with TRBD1. The CDR3 totals 15 residues. J was trimmed by 8 bases and V by 3 bases; bases with no gene match: 9. Looked up from germline, CDR1 is MDHEN and CDR2 is SYDVKM. CDR3 amino acids: CASSFGQGWGDEQFF. Written as DNA, the CDR3 is TGTGCCAGCAGTTTCGGACAGGGCTGGGGGGATGAGCAGTTCTTC. Full variable domain (rest looked up from reference TRBV28 and TRBJ2-1): DVKVTQSSRYLVKRTGEKVFLECVQDMDHENMFWYRQDPGLGLRLIYFSYDVKMKEKGDIPEGYSVSREKKERFSLILESASTNQTSMYLCASSFGQGWGDEQFFGPGTRLTVL.

The table lists this clone with a count of one. V is TRBV7-9 and J is TRBJ2-1; 9 nucleotides line up with TRBD1. Germline loops: CDR1 SEHNR, CDR2 FQNEAQ (reference sequence). Unmatched junction bases numbered 17, after V lost 4 bases and J lost 4 bases. This CDR3 is 19 amino acids long. The CDR3 bases are TGTGCCAGCAGCTCGGGAAAAGCCAGGGGACAGGGCAGTTACAATGAGCAGTTCTTC. This codes for CASSSGKARGQGSYNEQFF.

The rearrangement joins TRBV9 to TRBJ2-1; D gene unclear. CDR1 and CDR2 (germline): SGDLS, YYNGEE. The CDR3 has 16 amino acids. V was cut by 3 bases and J by 0 bases, with 13 bases left in between. CDR3 in amino acids: CASSGESRHSYNEQFF. The CDR3 DNA sequence: TGTGCCAGCAGCGGAGAGTCCAGGCACTCCTACAATGAGCAGTTCTTC.

This chain connects TRBV18 to TRBJ2-7, with 9 bases identical to TRBD2. The trim removed 3 bases at V and 2 bases at J, leaving 2 bases unmatched. CDR1 and CDR2 from the germline V gene are KGHSH and LQKENI. This CDR3 region has 14 residues. CDR3 nucleotide sequence: TGTGCCAGCTCACCTAGCGGGAGCCCCTACGAGCAGTACTTC. Translating it yields CASSPSGSPYEQYF.